The clone carrying this T cell receptor beta chain was seen only a few times. Its antigen is not known. The T cells that were sequenced for TCR beta were CD8+ and CD4+ cells from blood. It was treatment-naive patients with stable or active relapsing-remitting disease who made up the multiple sclerosis controls. Random hexamers primed reverse transcription of about 0.45 to 1 ug RNA. immunoSEQ multiplex PCR amplified TCR beta CDR3 across 54 Vbeta, 13 Jbeta. TCRdb processed the immunoSEQ multiplex PCR reads anew with MiXCR; each CDR3 protein has one entry. The sample shows roughly 170,000 distinct CDR3 sequences, 85% to 95% of them seen only once. This sample was taken from a study of CD8 T cells in Susac syndrome. Overall study findings and caveats: The study conceded that its TCR sequencing and HLA analysis involved relatively few individuals.

V dropped 6 bases and J dropped 6 bases, with 11 bases sitting between them. The CDR3 sequence is 12 residues long. CDR1 is SEHNR, CDR2 FQNEAQ, per germline (reference sequence). Material for sequencing was CD4+ T cells from PBMCs. The gene calls are TRBV7-9 and TRBJ1-2; D ambiguous. The TCR sequence derives from a human donor with multiple sclerosis. The CDR3 nucleotides are TGTGCCAGCAGAATGTTGCAGGATGGCTACACCTTC. It translates to CASRMLQDGYTF.